This T cell receptor beta chain was identified in a study of response to subunit inactivated influenza vaccine listed by TCRdb under 2018. For the study in its entirety: The study used deep quantitative T cell receptor repertoire profiling to track responses to a trivalent subunit inactivated influenza vaccine. The paper as a whole reports these results and caveats: The authors proposed that each seasonal influenza vaccination may bring in only a limited number of new T cells.

Receptor amplification or capture employed RT-PCR. The run used an Illumina HiSeq 2500. TCRdb redid the processing of the public reads, applying fastp at Q25 and MiXCR, and retained in-frame beta chains. Entries are consolidated by CDR3 protein sequence, retaining the most common genes and DNA. This sample has 860,000 or so distinct CDR3 sequences in its table, and around 21% of those were observed once. The ten biggest clones cover roughly 10% of the sample. About this clonotype itself: It has no known antigen specificity. The sample holds no much larger clone one base away, and base qualities are not on file.

V is pruned by 6 bases and J by 3 bases, leaving 11 bases of the junction without a gene match. Its CDR3 holds 14 amino acids, cysteine through phenylalanine. Of all the DNA, just the CDR3 is kept, 42 bases in frame from base 1. CDR1 DFQATT and CDR2 SNEGSKA are derived from the germline V gene (reference sequence). This chain is built from TRBV20-1 and TRBJ2-7; a stretch of 7 junction bases matches TRBD2. Here the sequenced sample was PBMCs from blood, taken approximately 5 days after vaccination. This sequence was found in a man aged 50-60 years who received an inactivated influenza vaccine. Donor details come from another sample of the same person, matched by shared clones. The CDR3 region reads CSARSLARFYEQYF. The nucleotide sequence is given as TGCAGTGCCAGGTCACTAGCGAGATTCTACGAGCAGTACTTC.